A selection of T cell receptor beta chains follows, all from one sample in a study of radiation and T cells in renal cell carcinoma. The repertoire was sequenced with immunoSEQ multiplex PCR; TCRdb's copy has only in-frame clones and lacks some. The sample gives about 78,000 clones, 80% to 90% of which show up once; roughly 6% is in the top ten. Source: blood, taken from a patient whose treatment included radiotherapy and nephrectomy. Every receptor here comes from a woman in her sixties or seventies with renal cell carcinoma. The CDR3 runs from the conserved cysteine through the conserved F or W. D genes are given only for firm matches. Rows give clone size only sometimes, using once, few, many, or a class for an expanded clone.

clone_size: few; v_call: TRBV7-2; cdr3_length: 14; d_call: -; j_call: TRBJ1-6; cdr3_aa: CASSPGDRTSPLHF; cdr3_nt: TGTGCCAGCAGCCCAGGGGATAGAACATCACCCCTCCACTTT
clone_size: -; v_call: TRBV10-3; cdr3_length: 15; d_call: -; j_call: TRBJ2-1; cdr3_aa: CAISESGFSYNEQFF; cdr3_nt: TGTGCCATCAGTGAGTCAGGGTTCTCCTACAATGAGCAGTTCTTC
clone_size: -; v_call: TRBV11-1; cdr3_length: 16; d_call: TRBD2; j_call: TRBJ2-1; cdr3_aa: CASSLDLGTSANEQFF; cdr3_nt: TGTGCCAGCAGCTTAGACCTAGGGACTAGCGCAAATGAGCAGTTCTTC
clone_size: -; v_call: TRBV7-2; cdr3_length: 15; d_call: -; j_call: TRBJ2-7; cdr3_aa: CASSLAGGSSYEQYF; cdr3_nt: TGTGCCAGCAGCTTAGCGGGGGGAAGCTCCTACGAGCAGTACTTC
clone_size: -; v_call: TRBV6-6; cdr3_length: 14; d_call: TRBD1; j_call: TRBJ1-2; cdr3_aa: CASSYSGTVYGYTF; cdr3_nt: TGTGCCAGCAGTTACTCGGGGACAGTCTATGGCTACACCTTC
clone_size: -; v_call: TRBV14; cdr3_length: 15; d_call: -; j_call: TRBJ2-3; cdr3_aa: CASSPRLGWTDTQYF; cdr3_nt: TGTGCCAGCAGCCCTCGTCTTGGGTGGACAGATACGCAGTATTTT
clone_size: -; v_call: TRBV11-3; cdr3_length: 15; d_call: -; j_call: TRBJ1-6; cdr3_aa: CASSLDQQVHSPLHF; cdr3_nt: TGTGCCAGCAGCTTAGATCAGCAGGTTCATTCACCCCTCCACTTT
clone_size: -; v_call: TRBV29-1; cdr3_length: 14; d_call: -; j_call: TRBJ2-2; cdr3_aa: CSGLGGADTGELFF; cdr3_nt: TGCAGCGGCCTAGGGGGGGCGGACACCGGGGAGCTGTTTTTT
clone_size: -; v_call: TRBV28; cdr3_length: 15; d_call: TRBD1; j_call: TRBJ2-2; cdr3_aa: CASNLRDRGAGELFF; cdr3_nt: TGTGCCAGCAACCTCCGGGACAGGGGGGCCGGGGAGCTGTTTTTT
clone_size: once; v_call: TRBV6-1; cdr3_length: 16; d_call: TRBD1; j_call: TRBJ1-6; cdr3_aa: CASSEARQGARSPLHF; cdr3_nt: TGTGCCAGCAGTGAAGCAAGACAGGGGGCTAGGTCACCCCTCCACTTT
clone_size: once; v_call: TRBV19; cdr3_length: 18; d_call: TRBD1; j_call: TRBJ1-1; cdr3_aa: CASTLYVPTGVGNTEAFF; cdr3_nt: TGTGCCAGTACCTTGTATGTCCCGACAGGGGTTGGGAACACTGAAGCTTTCTTT
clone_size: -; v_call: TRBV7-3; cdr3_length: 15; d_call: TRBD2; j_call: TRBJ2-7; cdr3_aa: CASSRKAGETYEQYF; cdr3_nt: TGTGCCAGCAGCAGAAAGGCGGGGGAGACCTACGAGCAGTACTTC
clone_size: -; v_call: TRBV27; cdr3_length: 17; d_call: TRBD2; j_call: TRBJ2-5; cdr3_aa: CASSPAGTRVGQETQYF; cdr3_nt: TGTGCCAGCAGTCCCGCCGGGACTAGAGTGGGGCAAGAGACCCAGTACTTC
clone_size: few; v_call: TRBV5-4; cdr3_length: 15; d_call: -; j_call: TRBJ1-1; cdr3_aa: CASSLAWTSNTEAFF; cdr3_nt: TGTGCCAGCAGCTTGGCTTGGACATCCAACACTGAAGCTTTCTTT
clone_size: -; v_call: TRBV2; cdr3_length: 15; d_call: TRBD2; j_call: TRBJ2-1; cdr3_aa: CASSETGGSGNEQFF; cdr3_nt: TGTGCCAGCAGTGAAACGGGGGGTTCCGGCAATGAGCAGTTCTTC
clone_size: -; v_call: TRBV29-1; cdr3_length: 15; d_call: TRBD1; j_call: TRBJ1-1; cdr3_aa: CSAGRTGGMDTEAFF; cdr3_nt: TGCAGCGCCGGACGGACAGGGGGCATGGACACTGAAGCTTTCTTT
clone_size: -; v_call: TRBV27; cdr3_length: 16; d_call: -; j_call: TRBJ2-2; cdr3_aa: CASSLWGSSTTGELFF; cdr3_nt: TGTGCCAGCAGTTTATGGGGGTCCTCAACAACCGGGGAGCTGTTTTTT
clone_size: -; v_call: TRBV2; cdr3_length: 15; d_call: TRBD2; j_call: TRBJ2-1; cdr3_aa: CASRGSGGAYNEQFF; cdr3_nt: TGTGCCAGCAGGGGGAGCGGGGGGGCCTACAATGAGCAGTTCTTC
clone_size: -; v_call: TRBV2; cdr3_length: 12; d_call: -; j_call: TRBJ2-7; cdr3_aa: CASSADIYEQYF; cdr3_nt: TGTGCCAGCAGTGCTGATATTTACGAGCAGTACTTC
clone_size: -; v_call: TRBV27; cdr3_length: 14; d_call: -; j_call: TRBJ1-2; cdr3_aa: CASSSLASAYGYTF; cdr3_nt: TGTGCCAGCAGTTCATTAGCGTCCGCGTATGGCTACACCTTC
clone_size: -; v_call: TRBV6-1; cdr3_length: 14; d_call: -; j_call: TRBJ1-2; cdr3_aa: CASRREGPPYGYTF; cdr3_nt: TGTGCCAGCAGAAGGGAAGGGCCCCCTTATGGCTACACCTTC
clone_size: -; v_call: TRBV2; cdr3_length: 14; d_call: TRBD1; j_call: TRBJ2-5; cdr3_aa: CASTRTGAGETQYF; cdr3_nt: TGTGCCAGCACCAGGACAGGGGCAGGAGAGACCCAGTACTTC
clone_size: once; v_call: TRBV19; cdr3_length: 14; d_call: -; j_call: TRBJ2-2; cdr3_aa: CASRRDKNTGELFF; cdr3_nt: TGTGCCAGTAGGCGGGATAAAAACACCGGGGAGCTGTTTTTT
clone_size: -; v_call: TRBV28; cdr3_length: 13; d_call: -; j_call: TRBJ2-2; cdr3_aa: CASSRGRFGELFF; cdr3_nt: TGTGCCAGCAGCAGAGGGAGGTTTGGGGAGCTGTTTTTT
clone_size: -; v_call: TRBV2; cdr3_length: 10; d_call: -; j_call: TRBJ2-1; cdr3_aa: CASNDGEQFF; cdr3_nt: TGTGCCAGCAACGACGGTGAGCAGTTCTTC
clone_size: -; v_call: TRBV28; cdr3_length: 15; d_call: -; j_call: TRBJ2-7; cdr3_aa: CASSSPGPSSYEQYF; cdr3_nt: TGTGCCAGCAGTTCCCCGGGACCGAGCTCCTACGAGCAGTACTTC
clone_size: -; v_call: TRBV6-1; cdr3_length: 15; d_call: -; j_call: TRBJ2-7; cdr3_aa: CASRETGPQGYEQYF; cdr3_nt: TGTGCCAGCAGAGAAACAGGGCCCCAGGGCTACGAGCAGTACTTC
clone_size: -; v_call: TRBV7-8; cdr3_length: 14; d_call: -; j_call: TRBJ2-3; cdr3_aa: CASSSLAGAGSQYF; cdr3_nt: TGTGCCAGCAGCTCCTTGGCGGGGGCTGGGTCGCAGTATTTT
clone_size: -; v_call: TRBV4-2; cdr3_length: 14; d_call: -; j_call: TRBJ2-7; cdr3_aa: CASSVAGGVGEQYF; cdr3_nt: TGTGCCAGCAGCGTGGCAGGGGGGGTTGGCGAGCAGTACTTC
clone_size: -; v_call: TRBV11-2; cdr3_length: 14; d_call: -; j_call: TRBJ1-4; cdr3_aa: CASSWRGGQEKLFF; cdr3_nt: TGTGCCAGCAGCTGGAGGGGGGGGCAAGAAAAACTGTTTTTT
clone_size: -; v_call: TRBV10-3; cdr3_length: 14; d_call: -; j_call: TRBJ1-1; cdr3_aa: CAISDPLRQPEAFF; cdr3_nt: TGTGCCATCAGTGACCCCCTGCGACAGCCTGAAGCTTTCTTT
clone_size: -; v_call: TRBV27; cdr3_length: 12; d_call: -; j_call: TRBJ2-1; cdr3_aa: CASSQYYNEQFF; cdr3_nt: TGTGCCAGCAGCCAATACTACAATGAGCAGTTCTTC
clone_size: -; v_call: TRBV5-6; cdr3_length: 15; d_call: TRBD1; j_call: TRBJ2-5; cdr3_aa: CASSLGTGEGETQYF; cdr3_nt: TGTGCCAGCAGCTTGGGGACAGGGGAAGGCGAGACCCAGTACTTC
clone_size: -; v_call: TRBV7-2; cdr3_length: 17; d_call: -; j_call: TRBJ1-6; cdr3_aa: CASSLAGRSSYNSPLHF; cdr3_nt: TGTGCCAGCAGCTTAGCGGGCCGGAGCTCCTATAATTCACCCCTCCACTTT
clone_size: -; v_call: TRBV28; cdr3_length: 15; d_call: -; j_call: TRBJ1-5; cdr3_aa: CASRGSGNSNQPQHF; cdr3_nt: TGTGCCAGCAGGGGATCAGGAAACAGCAATCAGCCCCAGCATTTT
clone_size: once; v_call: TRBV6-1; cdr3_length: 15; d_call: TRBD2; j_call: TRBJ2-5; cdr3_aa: CASSAGLAGGWTQYF; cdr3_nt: TGTGCCAGCAGTGCCGGACTAGCGGGGGGGTGGACCCAGTACTTC
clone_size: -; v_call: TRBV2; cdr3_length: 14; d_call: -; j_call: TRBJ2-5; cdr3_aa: CASSEIGVQETQYF; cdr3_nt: TGTGCCAGCAGTGAGATAGGTGTTCAAGAGACCCAGTACTTC
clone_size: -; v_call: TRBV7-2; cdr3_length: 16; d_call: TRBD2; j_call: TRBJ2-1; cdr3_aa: CASSLNRAGGYNEQFF; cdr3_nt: TGTGCCAGCAGCTTAAATCGGGCGGGGGGGTACAATGAGCAGTTCTTC
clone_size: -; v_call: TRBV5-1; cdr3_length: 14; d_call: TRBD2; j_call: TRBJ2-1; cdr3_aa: CASSFARGANEQFF; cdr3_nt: TGCGCCAGCAGCTTTGCGCGGGGGGCCAATGAGCAGTTCTTC
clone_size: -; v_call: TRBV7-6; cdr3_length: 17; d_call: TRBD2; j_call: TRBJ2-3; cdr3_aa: CASSPPGLAGMADTQYF; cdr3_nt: TGTGCCAGCAGCCCACCGGGACTAGCGGGCATGGCAGATACGCAGTATTTT
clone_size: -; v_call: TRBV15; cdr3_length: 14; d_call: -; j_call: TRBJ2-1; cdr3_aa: CATSRDSGDNEQFF; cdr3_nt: TGTGCCACCAGCAGAGATTCGGGGGACAATGAGCAGTTCTTC
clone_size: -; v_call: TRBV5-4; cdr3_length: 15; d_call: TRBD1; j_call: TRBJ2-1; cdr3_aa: CASSLETSGTVEQFF; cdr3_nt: TGTGCCAGCAGCTTGGAGACTTCCGGGACAGTAGAGCAGTTCTTC
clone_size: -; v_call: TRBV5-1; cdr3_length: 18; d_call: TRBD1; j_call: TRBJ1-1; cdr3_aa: CASSLLGTPFQGATEAFF; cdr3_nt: TGCGCCAGCAGCCTTCTCGGGACACCTTTCCAGGGGGCCACTGAAGCTTTCTTT
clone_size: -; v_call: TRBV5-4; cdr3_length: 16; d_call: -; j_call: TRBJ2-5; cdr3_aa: CASSLANFWGTQDQYF; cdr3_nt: TGTGCCAGCAGCTTGGCCAATTTCTGGGGTACGCAGGACCAGTACTTC
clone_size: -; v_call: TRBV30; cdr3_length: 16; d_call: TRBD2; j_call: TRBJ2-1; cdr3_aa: CAWGLAGGLSYNEQFF; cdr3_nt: TGTGCCTGGGGACTAGCGGGGGGTTTGTCCTACAATGAGCAGTTCTTC
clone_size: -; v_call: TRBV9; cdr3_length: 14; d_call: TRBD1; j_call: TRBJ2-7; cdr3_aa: CASSVFGQGHEQYF; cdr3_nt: TGTGCCAGCAGCGTCTTCGGACAGGGCCACGAGCAGTACTTC
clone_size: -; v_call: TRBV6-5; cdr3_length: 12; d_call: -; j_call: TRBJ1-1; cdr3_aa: CASSRAGTEAFF; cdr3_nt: TGTGCCAGCAGCAGGGCGGGGACTGAAGCTTTCTTT
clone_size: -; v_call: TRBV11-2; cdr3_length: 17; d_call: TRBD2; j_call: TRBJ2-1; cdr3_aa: CASSLGLAGDPLGEQFF; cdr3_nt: TGTGCCAGCAGCTTAGGACTAGCGGGGGACCCCCTTGGTGAGCAGTTCTTC
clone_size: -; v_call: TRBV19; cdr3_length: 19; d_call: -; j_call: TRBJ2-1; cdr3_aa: CASSIEGTWGRGSYNEQFF; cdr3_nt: TGTGCCAGTAGTATAGAGGGGACCTGGGGTAGGGGCTCCTACAATGAGCAGTTCTTC
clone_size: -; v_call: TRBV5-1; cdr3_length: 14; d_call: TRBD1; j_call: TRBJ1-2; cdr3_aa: CASSLRQGANGYTF; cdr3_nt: TGCGCCAGCAGCTTGAGGCAGGGGGCGAATGGCTACACCTTC
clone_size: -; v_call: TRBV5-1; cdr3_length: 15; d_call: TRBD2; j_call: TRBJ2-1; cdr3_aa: CASSLGASGGNEQFF; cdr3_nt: TGCGCCAGCAGCTTGGGAGCTAGCGGGGGTAATGAGCAGTTCTTC